This passage covers 22 T cell receptor delta chains from one sample sequenced in a study of gamma-delta T cells after stem cell transplantation. TCRdb reanalysed the RT-PCR reads with CATT. This table has approximately 4,200 delta-chain clones, more than 15% appearing once. Material for sequencing was gamma-delta T cells. The receptor set was obtained from a human donor. It is not recorded whose cells these are; they may come from a transplant donor.

V and J are TRDV2 and TRDJ2; TRDD3 matches 10 bases. The V gene end was trimmed by 3 bases and the J gene end by 6 bases; junction bases not matched to a gene: 3. The CDR3 has 14 residues. Germline CDR1 GEAIGNYY, CDR2 EKD. The CDR3 region is CACDAWGISAQLFF. The CDR3 DNA reads TGTGCCTGTGACGCCTGGGGGATATCAGCACAACTCTTCTTT.

V is TRDV3 and J is TRDJ2; D is perhaps TRDD3 (5 bases). This CDR3 is 14 amino acids long. The germline gives CDR1 TVYSNPD, CDR2 GDNSRS (reference sequence). Trimming pared 0 bases from V and 5 bases from J, leaving 13 bases between. The CDR3, as DNA: TGTGCCTTTAGGAATTTGGGATTAACAGCACAACTCTTCTTT. Translated: CAFRNLGLTAQLFF.

This clone was counted between two and nine times. Additional DNA sequences in this sample encode the identical CDR3. The J gene is TRDJ3, the V gene TRDV2; no firm D call. Trimming removed 1 base from V and 0 bases from J, with 9 bases in between. This CDR3 region has 17 residues. CDR1 is GEAIGNYY, CDR2 EKD, per germline. CDR3: CACDTGGSSWDTRQMFF. The CDR3 nucleotides read TGTGCCTGTGACACTGGTGGGAGCTCCTGGGACACCCGACAGATGTTTTTC.

Worth noting for this clone: Since a much larger clone is just one base distant, this may be a read error. The chain links TRDV2 to TRDJ2; the D gene is possibly TRDD3 (5 bases). With 0 bases removed from V and 3 bases from J, the gap between germline ends came to 7 bases. Germline V gene data show CDR1 as GEAIGNYY and CDR2 as EKD. The CDR3 totals 14 residues. DNA of the CDR3: TGTGCCTGTGACACCTTGGGGATGACAGCACAACTCTTCTTT. Translating it yields CACDTLGMTAQLFF.

There are a few counts of this clone. This chain connects TRDV1 to TRDJ1; the match to TRDD2 covers 7 bases. Germline V CDR1 and CDR2: TSWWSYY, QGS. This CDR3 is 15 amino acids long. Trimming cost V 4 bases and J 4 bases; bases outside gene matches: 9. The CDR3 protein is CALGGVAFLLDKLIF. Written as DNA, the CDR3 is TGTGCTCTTGGGGGGGTGGCCTTCCTCCTCGATAAACTCATCTTT.

This clone was counted a few times. This chain links TRDV1 with TRDJ2, with TRDD3 identical over 8 bases. Per germline, CDR1 TSWWSYY and CDR2 QGS. This CDR3 is built from 20 residues. Trimming removed 1 base from V and 6 bases from J; junction bases left unmatched: 19. The CDR3 DNA reads as TGTGCTCTTGGGGAACCCTCTACTATAGGGGGATATAGGGGGGCAGCACAACTCTTCTTT. It codes for CALGEPSTIGGYRGAAQLFF.

A remark on this clone: At one of its ends the junction is not consistent with the germline gene, which may arise from a read error. Different DNA sequences within this sample yield the same CDR3. This chain uses TRDV2 with TRDJ3, with 8 bases that match TRDD3. The CDR3 length is 19 residues. CDR1 is GEAIGNYY, CDR2 EKD, per germline. CDR3 DNA sequence: TGTGCCTGCGACACCGTACTGGGGGCGAACTCCTGGGACACCCGACAGATGTTTTTC. Its translation is CACDTVLGANSWDTRQMFF.

This clone turned up a few times. The chain couples TRDV3 to TRDJ2; no firm D call. The V gene lost 0 bases and the J gene lost 6 bases, with 20 bases spanning the gap. This CDR3 region has 16 residues. Germline CDR1 is TVYSNPD and CDR2 is GDNSRS (reference sequence). In DNA, the CDR3 is TGTGCCTTTAGCCCTCCTGGTATCCGGGGTGCAGCACAACTCTTCTTT. Amino acid sequence: CAFSPPGIRGAAQLFF.

This clone has just a few counts. The TCRdb protein comes from a much larger clone and disagrees with this DNA's translation at residue 12, likely due to a read error; the protein given here is derived from the DNA. This chain uses TRDV2 with TRDJ1, with 8 bases that match TRDD3. This CDR3 is built from 17 residues. Trimming at V came to 0 bases and at J to 3 bases, leaving 11 bases not matched to a gene. Germline V gene data show CDR1 as GEAIGNYY and CDR2 as EKD. The CDR3 nucleotides are TGTGCCTGTGACACCGGAAGAGGACTGGGGGGCCCCGATAAACTCATCTTT. This codes for CACDTGRGLGGPDKLIF.

This clone ranks as medium-sized (0.01 to 0.1%). The chain has TRDV2 and TRDJ3; D call uncertain. Looked up from germline, CDR1 is GEAIGNYY and CDR2 is EKD. With 0 bases removed from V and 0 bases from J, the gap between germline ends came to 17 bases. The CDR3 loop spans 20 amino acids. The CDR3 region is CACDTGHTERSSWDTRQMFF. The CDR3 region has the DNA TGTGCCTGTGACACCGGGCATACAGAAAGGAGCTCCTGGGACACCCGACAGATGTTTTTC.

By sample share, this clone is medium-sized (0.01 to 0.1%). The chain employs TRDV1 and TRDJ1; D call uncertain. The CDR3 has 16 residues. V dropped 5 bases and J dropped 2 bases, with 18 bases sitting between them. Germline V gene lookup returns CDR1 TSWWSYY and CDR2 QGS. The CDR3 DNA sequence: TGTGCTCTTGGGAACGGGCTGATTCGTCGTACCGATAAACTCATCTTT. Translated, it gives CALGNGLIRRTDKLIF.

Only a few counts were recorded for this clone. Other DNA sequences within the sample encode an identical CDR3. The rearrangement uses TRDV1 and TRDJ1; 12 bases fit TRDD3. The CDR3 extends over 21 amino acids. Germline CDR1 is TSWWSYY and CDR2 is QGS. J was trimmed by 2 bases and V by 2 bases; bases with no gene match: 18. CDR3: CALGEKGSLYWGIPATDKLIF. CDR3 in DNA: TGTGCTCTTGGGGAAAAAGGGTCCCTATACTGGGGGATACCGGCTACCGATAAACTCATCTTT.

Although no V gene was called, TRDJ3 is the J gene; TRDD3 is the table's D call, not checked against the DNA. CDR3 size: 19 residues. The CDR3 bases are TGTGCCTGTGACAATACCCTTGCTGGGGCAACCTTGGACACCCGACAGATGTTCTTC. The encoded protein is CACDNTLAGATLDTRQMFF.

The V gene was left uncalled, and the J gene is TRDJ1; the table's D call, TRDD3, was not checked against the DNA. The CDR3 length is 21 residues. The CDR3 reads CAIEESESNRPNWGIRAKLIF. CDR3 DNA sequence: TGTGCTATTGAGGAATCCGAATCAAACCGTCCGAACTGGGGGATAAGGGCGAAACTCATCTTT.

V is TRDV1 and J is TRDJ1; 10 nucleotides align to TRDD3. The CDR3 has 19 residues. The J segment lost 3 bases and the V segment lost 2 bases, leaving 15 bases of the junction unmatched. Per the germline V gene, CDR1 is TSWWSYY and CDR2 is QGS. The CDR3 reads CALGELTPVLGDQADKLIF. The CDR3 nucleotides are TGTGCTCTTGGGGAATTAACCCCCGTACTGGGGGATCAAGCCGATAAACTCATCTTT.

No J gene was called, and the V gene is TRDV2; the table's D call of TRDD3 was not tested on the DNA. The CDR3 loop spans 19 amino acids. Germline V CDR1 and CDR2: GEAIGNYY, EKD. In DNA form, the CDR3 reads TGTGCCTGTGACACCGGTTGGGGGAACCCGGCCTGGGACACCCCAAAAATGTTTTTC. Residues: CACDTGWGNPAWDTPKMFF.

This chain links TRDV2 with TRDJ3; 11 bases line up with TRDD3. TCRdb does not report a J gene; here it was assigned by matching the DNA to germline references. Germline assignment: CDR1 GEAIGNYY and CDR2 EKD. The CDR3 has 19 amino acids. V shed 3 bases and J 0 bases; nucleotides not matched to a gene: 6. The CDR3 bases are TGTGCCTGTGACTCTCTACTGGGGGATAACTCCTGGGACACCCGACAGATGTTTTTC. Its protein is CACDSLLGDNSWDTRQMFF.

This clone appeared a few times. As DNA, the CDR3 is TGTGCTCTTGGGGAACGTATTGTCTCCCTGACAATTCGCCGGGGGATAGGTTTAGGACTCATCTTT. Translating gives CALGERIVSLTIRRGIGLGLIF. The chain uses TRDV1 and TRDJ1; 8 nucleotides agree with TRDD3. Losses at the gene ends were 1 base for V and 10 bases for J; bases not matched to a gene: 32. CDR1 is TSWWSYY, CDR2 QGS, per germline. This CDR3 is 22 amino acids long.

The genes are TRDV2 and TRDJ1, with TRDD3 identical over 9 bases. CDR1 GEAIGNYY and CDR2 EKD come from the germline V gene. This CDR3 comprises 13 residues. J gave up 7 bases and V 5 bases, and 7 bases lay outside the gene matches. The CDR3: CACGDSGDTKLIF. The CDR3 DNA reads as TGTGCCTGTGGGGACTCGGGGGATACTAAACTCATCTTT.

This chain uses TRDV2 with TRDJ1, with D tentatively TRDD3 (6 bases). Germline CDR1 and CDR2: GEAIGNYY and EKD. Trimming shortened V by 3 bases and J by 1 base, and 11 bases separated the two germline ends. This CDR3 is built from 14 residues. CDR3 loop: CACDEGGSTDKLIF. CDR3 DNA: TGTGCCTGTGACGAGGGGGGGAGCACCGATAAACTCATCTTT.

For this clone: A junction end diverges from the germline sequence, so it may reflect a read error. The V and J genes are TRDV1 and TRDJ1; possibly TRDD3 for D (7 bases). TCRdb gives no J gene; it was assigned here by matching the DNA to germline. CDR3 size: 20 residues. The germline V gene has CDR1 TSWWSYY and CDR2 QGS. The DNA of the CDR3 is TGTGCTCTTGGGGAACTCCCCCCCTTCCAACGGGGGGATGTCACCGATCAACTCATCTTT. Translation gives CALGELPPFQRGDVTDQLIF.

The V and J genes are TRDV1 and TRDJ1; the match to TRDD3 covers 7 bases. Germline matching of the DNA provided the J gene here, since TCRdb leaves it blank. There are 21 residues in the CDR3. After removal of 0 bases from V and 0 bases from J, the junction contained 19 bases not matched to a gene. Germline CDR1 is TSWWSYY and CDR2 is QGS. CDR3 nucleotides: TGTGCTCTTGGGGAACTCTCAGAGGAGGGGGGGATCCTTGGTTACACCGATAAACTCATCTTT. Encoded protein: CALGELSEEGGILGYTDKLIF.